This TCR beta chain was sequenced in a study of T-cell memory formation after mild COVID-19. Study outcomes and limitations: Contracting CD4+ clones were located mainly in CM and EM, and CD8+ clones in EMRA. There were some responding clones in pre-infection memory, which suggested that cross-reactive memory had joined.

As concerns this clonotype: The antigen remains undetermined.

J gave up 4 bases and V 2 bases, and 11 bases lay outside the gene matches. The CDR3 is 18 residues long. The germline gives CDR1 SGHRS, CDR2 YFSETQ. TCR alpha and TCR beta cDNA libraries carrying sample barcodes and UMIs were produced by 5'RACE using constant-segment primers. TCRdb recomputed calls from the 5' RACE reads with MiXCR, one row per CDR3 protein. Of around 390,000 distinct CDR3 sequences listed, 15% to 20% were seen once; the top ten hold 20% to 25%. This TCR came from a man aged 18 to 35 who had mild COVID-19 (a few samples of this study predate the infection). Cell type and time point are not known. The sample comprised PBMCs or a T cell subset sorted from them (not recorded which). The rearrangement uses TRBV5-1 and TRBJ1-4, with 10 bases lining up with TRBD1. DNA for the CDR3: TGCGCCAGCAGCTTAGGACCGGGACAGGGGACTTTTAATGAAAAACTGTTTTTT. Translation: CASSLGPGQGTFNEKLFF.